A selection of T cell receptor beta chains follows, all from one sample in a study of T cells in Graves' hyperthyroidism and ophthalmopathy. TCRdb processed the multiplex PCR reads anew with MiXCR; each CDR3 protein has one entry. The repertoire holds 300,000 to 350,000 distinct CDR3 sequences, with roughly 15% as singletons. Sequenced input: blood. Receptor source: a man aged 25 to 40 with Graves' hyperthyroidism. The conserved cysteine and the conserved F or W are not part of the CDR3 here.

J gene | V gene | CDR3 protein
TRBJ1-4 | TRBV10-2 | ASGEGKLF
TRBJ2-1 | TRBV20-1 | SARDVPREDPYNEQF
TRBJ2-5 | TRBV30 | AWSPWGDQETQY
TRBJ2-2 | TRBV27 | ASTDWSGELF
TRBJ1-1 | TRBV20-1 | SASGLGPEAF
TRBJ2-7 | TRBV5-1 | ASSPGTEIYEQY
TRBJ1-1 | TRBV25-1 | ASSELTGGYDVNTEAF
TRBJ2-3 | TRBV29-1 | SVGTGGASDTQY
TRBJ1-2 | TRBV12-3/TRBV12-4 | ASLRGTDYGYT
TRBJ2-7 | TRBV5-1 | ASSLGTASYEQY
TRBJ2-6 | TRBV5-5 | ASSPWTGGAQGANVLT
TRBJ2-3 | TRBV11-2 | ASSSPRTDTQY